This T cell receptor beta chain came from a study of control samples from healthy donors and cancer patients. This CDR3 is 16 amino acids long. The V segment lost 0 bases and the J segment 0 bases; nucleotides outside the gene matches: 6. Germline V gene sequence: CDR1 GTSNPN, CDR2 SVGIG (reference sequence). Using immunoSEQ multiplex PCR, the repertoire was profiled, and TCRdb retains in-frame clones only, with some absent. Among 110,000 to 150,000 clones listed, less than 90% were seen once. The sequence was obtained from a woman under 40 in good health. The rearrangement uses TRBV30 and TRBJ2-3; TRBD1 aligns across 7 bases. Sequencing was done on a sample of blood. CDR3 nucleotide sequence: TGTGCCTGGAGTGTACCGGCAGGGGGTAGCACAGATACGCAGTATTTT. It yields the protein CAWSVPAGGSTDTQYF.